This T cell receptor beta chain was documented in a study of T cell responses to AZD1222 COVID-19 vaccine. The CDR3 covers 16 residues. V was clipped by 2 bases and J by 2 bases; unmatched bases: 4. The germline gives CDR1 MNHEY, CDR2 SVGEGT. Generated by immunoSEQ multiplex PCR, the TCRdb table keeps only in-frame clones and is missing some. The table includes about 93,000 clones, under 90% detected once. The sample was peripheral blood, taken on day 0 of MenACWY control vaccination. The receptor comes from an adult in good health. The chain links TRBV6-2 or TRBV6-3 to TRBJ1-5; 9 bases match TRBD1. The CDR3 bases are TGTGCCAGCAGTTACGGACAGGGGTTGGGCAATCAGCCCCAGCATTTT. It translates to CASSYGQGLGNQPQHF.